This TCR beta chain comes out of a study of OX40 agonist ivuxolimab in advanced cancers. Study in general: Patients were given ivuxolimab, an antibody that agonizes OX40 (CD134). Six ivuxolimab dose levels, 0.01 to 10 mg/kg, were given intravenously every 2 weeks. Patients treated during dose escalation were battling hepatocellular carcinoma, melanoma, renal cell or head and neck cancer.

Data came from immunoSEQ multiplex PCR; TCRdb stores just in-frame clones and leaves some out. This table holds 98,000 or so clones, roughly 87% found once. There are a few counts of this clone. On cycle 4 day 1 and cycle 7 day 1, as well as at baseline, blood was sampled. The sequence derives from an adult with an advanced solid tumor such as melanoma, head and neck, liver or kidney cancer. The source was CD4+ or CD8+ T cells sorted from blood, collected in a trial of the OX40 agonist ivuxolimab.

CDR3 sequence reads: CASSPSMGRAFF. CDR3 DNA: TGTGCCAGCAGCCCTTCTATGGGAAGGGCTTTCTTT. The chain combines TRBV7-2 with TRBJ1-1; no clear D. This CDR3 has 12 residues. Germline V gene lookup returns CDR1 SGHTA and CDR2 FQGNSA. Trimming removed 5 bases at V and 11 bases at J, with 15 bases between.